The rows below give T cell receptor beta chains drawn from one sample of a study of T cell responses to AZD1222 COVID-19 vaccine. Assay: immunoSEQ multiplex PCR; the TCRdb copy retains only in-frame clones and omits some. The sample shows about 150,000 clones, roughly 90% of them seen only once. The specimen was peripheral blood, collected 28 days after the second dose of the MenACWY control vaccine. The receptors stem from an adult who received the MenACWY meningococcal vaccine as a control. CDR3s include the opening cysteine and the closing phenylalanine or tryptophan. The order of the fields is J gene, clone size, CDR3 length, V gene, D gene, CDR3 DNA, CDR3 protein. D genes are given only for firm matches. Clone size is given for some rows only: seen once, a few or many times, or a class if the clone is expanded.

j_call: TRBJ2-2; clone_size: once; cdr3_length: 17; v_call: TRBV19; d_call: -; cdr3_nt: TGTGCCAGTAGTATTAGGGGCAGGGGAGTCAACACCGGGGAGCTGTTTTTT; cdr3_aa: CASSIRGRGVNTGELFF
j_call: TRBJ2-1; clone_size: few; cdr3_length: 14; v_call: TRBV7-2; d_call: TRBD2; cdr3_nt: TGTGCCAGCAGCCTACGGGGGGCCTACAATGAGCAGTTCTTC; cdr3_aa: CASSLRGAYNEQFF
j_call: TRBJ2-5; clone_size: -; cdr3_length: 13; v_call: TRBV7-2; d_call: -; cdr3_nt: TGTGCCAGCAGCTTAGCGTACCAAGAGACCCAGTACTTC; cdr3_aa: CASSLAYQETQYF
j_call: TRBJ2-3; clone_size: once; cdr3_length: 13; v_call: TRBV7-2; d_call: -; cdr3_nt: TGTGCCAGCGAAAGGGCTCCCGGAGATACGCAGTATTTT; cdr3_aa: CASERAPGDTQYF
j_call: TRBJ2-3; clone_size: -; cdr3_length: 15; v_call: TRBV29-1; d_call: -; cdr3_nt: TGCAGCGTTGAAAGTAGGGAGTCGGCCACAGATACGCAGTATTTT; cdr3_aa: CSVESRESATDTQYF
j_call: TRBJ1-5; clone_size: -; cdr3_length: 16; v_call: TRBV5-5; d_call: -; cdr3_nt: TGTGCCAGCAGCTTGTCGGTCGTGAAACTCTATCAGCCCCAGCATTTT; cdr3_aa: CASSLSVVKLYQPQHF
j_call: TRBJ1-2; clone_size: -; cdr3_length: 14; v_call: TRBV2; d_call: -; cdr3_nt: TGTGCCAGCAGTGGCGAACAGGGTTTTGGTGGCTACACCTTC; cdr3_aa: CASSGEQGFGGYTF
j_call: TRBJ1-1; clone_size: -; cdr3_length: 14; v_call: TRBV6-5; d_call: -; cdr3_nt: TGTGCCAGCAGCTTCAGGGGTGGGAACACTGAAGCTTTCTTT; cdr3_aa: CASSFRGGNTEAFF
j_call: TRBJ2-5; clone_size: -; cdr3_length: 13; v_call: TRBV25-1; d_call: -; cdr3_nt: TGTGCCAGCAGCTACAGGGGAGGAGAGACCCAGTACTTC; cdr3_aa: CASSYRGGETQYF
j_call: TRBJ1-5; clone_size: -; cdr3_length: 14; v_call: TRBV6-5; d_call: -; cdr3_nt: TGTGCCAGCAGTTCCGGGTATAGCAATCAGCCCCAGCATTTT; cdr3_aa: CASSSGYSNQPQHF
j_call: TRBJ2-1; clone_size: -; cdr3_length: 14; v_call: TRBV7-9; d_call: -; cdr3_nt: TGTGCCAGCAGCTTTCACCCTAGGTCGAATGAGCAGTTCTTC; cdr3_aa: CASSFHPRSNEQFF
j_call: TRBJ1-4; clone_size: -; cdr3_length: 16; v_call: TRBV6-6; d_call: -; cdr3_nt: TGTGCCAGCAGTTACCAGGAGGTTGCAACTAATGAAAAACTGTTTTTT; cdr3_aa: CASSYQEVATNEKLFF
j_call: TRBJ2-6; clone_size: -; cdr3_length: 16; v_call: TRBV27; d_call: -; cdr3_nt: TGTGCCAGCAGTTTTGGACTGACAGCCGGGGCCAACGTCCTGACTTTC; cdr3_aa: CASSFGLTAGANVLTF
j_call: TRBJ1-5; clone_size: -; cdr3_length: 15; v_call: TRBV5-1; d_call: TRBD1; cdr3_nt: TGCGCCAGCAGTCTCACCGGGACAGGGAATCAAGCCCAGCATTTT; cdr3_aa: CASSLTGTGNQAQHF
j_call: TRBJ1-4; clone_size: once; cdr3_length: 15; v_call: TRBV15; d_call: -; cdr3_nt: TGTGCCACCAGCAAGCTCGACGGTATTAATGAAAAACTGTTTTTT; cdr3_aa: CATSKLDGINEKLFF
j_call: TRBJ2-7; clone_size: few; cdr3_length: 12; v_call: TRBV19; d_call: -; cdr3_nt: TGTGCCAGTAGTTCAGACAGCTACGAGCAGTACTTC; cdr3_aa: CASSSDSYEQYF
j_call: TRBJ1-3; clone_size: -; cdr3_length: 15; v_call: TRBV5-1; d_call: -; cdr3_nt: TGCGCCAGCAGCTCAGGACAGCGAGGAGGAAACACCATATATTTT; cdr3_aa: CASSSGQRGGNTIYF
j_call: TRBJ2-3; clone_size: -; cdr3_length: 16; v_call: TRBV7-3; d_call: TRBD1; cdr3_nt: TGTGCCAGCAGCTTAGGAAGCACAGGGGGTACAGATACGCAGTATTTT; cdr3_aa: CASSLGSTGGTDTQYF
j_call: TRBJ1-2; clone_size: -; cdr3_length: 16; v_call: TRBV30; d_call: TRBD1; cdr3_nt: TGTGCCTGGAGTGTACAGGGGATTCCGTCTAACTATGGCTACACCTTC; cdr3_aa: CAWSVQGIPSNYGYTF
j_call: TRBJ1-1; clone_size: -; cdr3_length: 15; v_call: TRBV7-9; d_call: -; cdr3_nt: TGTGCCAGCAGCTCGTTCGGGAGTTTGAACACTGAAGCTTTCTTT; cdr3_aa: CASSSFGSLNTEAFF
j_call: TRBJ1-5; clone_size: -; cdr3_length: 11; v_call: TRBV2; d_call: -; cdr3_nt: TGTGCCAGCAGTGTGGATCAGCCCCAGCATTTT; cdr3_aa: CASSVDQPQHF
j_call: TRBJ2-5; clone_size: -; cdr3_length: 15; v_call: TRBV3-1/TRBV3-2; d_call: -; cdr3_nt: TGTGCCAGCAGCCAAGATGGTGCCGTCGGGGAGACCCAGTACTTC; cdr3_aa: CASSQDGAVGETQYF
j_call: TRBJ1-2; clone_size: -; cdr3_length: 13; v_call: TRBV28; d_call: -; cdr3_nt: TGTGCCAGCAGGGGGGCAGGGGTGAATGGCTACACCTTC; cdr3_aa: CASRGAGVNGYTF
j_call: TRBJ2-2; clone_size: -; cdr3_length: 11; v_call: TRBV20-1; d_call: -; cdr3_nt: TGCAGTGGGGCACACACCGGGGAGCTGTTTTTT; cdr3_aa: CSGAHTGELFF
j_call: TRBJ2-1; clone_size: -; cdr3_length: 16; v_call: TRBV18; d_call: TRBD1; cdr3_nt: TGTGCCAGCTCACACCGGACAGGTCTCCCCTACAATGAGCAGTTCTTC; cdr3_aa: CASSHRTGLPYNEQFF
j_call: TRBJ2-2; clone_size: few; cdr3_length: 14; v_call: TRBV18; d_call: -; cdr3_nt: TGTGCCAGCTCCCTGACGCCGAACACCGGGGAGCTGTTTTTT; cdr3_aa: CASSLTPNTGELFF
j_call: TRBJ2-1; clone_size: -; cdr3_length: 13; v_call: TRBV5-6; d_call: -; cdr3_nt: TGTGCCAGCAGCTTGGGAGGGGGTCGGGAGCAGTTCTTC; cdr3_aa: CASSLGGGREQFF
j_call: TRBJ1-1; clone_size: -; cdr3_length: 18; v_call: TRBV11-2; d_call: -; cdr3_nt: TGTGCCAGCAGCCATCAAAGCCCCCGTCACTCTCGTATTACTGAAGCTTTCTTT; cdr3_aa: CASSHQSPRHSRITEAFF
j_call: TRBJ1-2; clone_size: -; cdr3_length: 16; v_call: TRBV15; d_call: TRBD1; cdr3_nt: TGTGCCACCAGCAGAGACTCTAGGACAGGGGGCTATGGCTACACCTTC; cdr3_aa: CATSRDSRTGGYGYTF
j_call: TRBJ1-2; clone_size: -; cdr3_length: 16; v_call: TRBV4-3; d_call: -; cdr3_nt: TGCGCCAGCAGCCAAGACGCCCTGGGAACAGGTCGTGGCTACACCTTC; cdr3_aa: CASSQDALGTGRGYTF
j_call: TRBJ1-5; clone_size: -; cdr3_length: 14; v_call: TRBV11-3; d_call: TRBD1; cdr3_nt: TGTGCCAGCAGCCGGACAGGGGCGAATCAGCCCCAACATTTT; cdr3_aa: CASSRTGANQPQHF
j_call: TRBJ1-5; clone_size: -; cdr3_length: 16; v_call: TRBV11-2; d_call: -; cdr3_nt: TGTGCCAGCAGCGCCGGCAGGTTTCTAAGCAATCAGCCCCAGCATTTT; cdr3_aa: CASSAGRFLSNQPQHF
j_call: TRBJ1-2; clone_size: -; cdr3_length: 15; v_call: TRBV9; d_call: TRBD1; cdr3_nt: TGTGCCAGCAGCGTAGATGGGACAGGGAGGTATGGCTACACCTTC; cdr3_aa: CASSVDGTGRYGYTF
j_call: TRBJ1-1; clone_size: -; cdr3_length: 14; v_call: TRBV28; d_call: -; cdr3_nt: TGTGCCAGCAGCCCGGGACGGAGAACAGTTGAAGCTTTCTTT; cdr3_aa: CASSPGRRTVEAFF
j_call: TRBJ2-4; clone_size: -; cdr3_length: 15; v_call: TRBV27; d_call: -; cdr3_nt: TGTGCCAGCAGTTTTGGTACCCGCGGGCAAAACATTCAGTACTTC; cdr3_aa: CASSFGTRGQNIQYF
j_call: TRBJ1-4; clone_size: -; cdr3_length: 13; v_call: TRBV11-2; d_call: -; cdr3_nt: TGTGCCAGCAGCCGGGACGGAAATGAAAAACTGTTTTTT; cdr3_aa: CASSRDGNEKLFF
j_call: TRBJ2-5; clone_size: -; cdr3_length: 13; v_call: TRBV30; d_call: TRBD2; cdr3_nt: TGTGCCTTCGGGAGGAGGGTTCGAGAGACCCAGTACTTC; cdr3_aa: CAFGRRVRETQYF
j_call: TRBJ1-4; clone_size: -; cdr3_length: 14; v_call: TRBV7-2; d_call: -; cdr3_nt: TGTGCCAGCAGCATTGCAGGGCTTAATGAAAAACTGTTTTTT; cdr3_aa: CASSIAGLNEKLFF
j_call: TRBJ2-6; clone_size: -; cdr3_length: 16; v_call: TRBV28; d_call: -; cdr3_nt: TGTGCCAGCAGTTTATTCAGGGCGTCCGGGGCCAACGTCCTGACTTTC; cdr3_aa: CASSLFRASGANVLTF
j_call: TRBJ2-2; clone_size: -; cdr3_length: 13; v_call: TRBV7-7; d_call: -; cdr3_nt: TGTGCTAGCAGCCGAGGTTTCACCGGGGAGCTGTTTTTT; cdr3_aa: CASSRGFTGELFF
j_call: TRBJ2-7; clone_size: -; cdr3_length: 15; v_call: TRBV7-9; d_call: -; cdr3_nt: TGTGCCAGCAGCCGCCTTAGCCCGGGCTCCTACGAGCAGTACTTC; cdr3_aa: CASSRLSPGSYEQYF
j_call: TRBJ1-5; clone_size: -; cdr3_length: 14; v_call: TRBV7-9; d_call: TRBD1; cdr3_nt: TGTGCCAGCAGCTCGGGACAGGGCCATCAGCCCCAGCATTTT; cdr3_aa: CASSSGQGHQPQHF
j_call: TRBJ2-2; clone_size: -; cdr3_length: 14; v_call: TRBV18; d_call: -; cdr3_nt: TGTGCCAGCTCACCGGTCACCAACACCGGGGAGCTGTTTTTT; cdr3_aa: CASSPVTNTGELFF
j_call: TRBJ1-2; clone_size: -; cdr3_length: 13; v_call: TRBV6-5; d_call: TRBD1; cdr3_nt: TGTGCCAGCAGGAAGGGGGCTGACTATGGCTACACCTTC; cdr3_aa: CASRKGADYGYTF
j_call: TRBJ1-2; clone_size: -; cdr3_length: 13; v_call: TRBV7-3; d_call: -; cdr3_nt: TGTGCCAGCAGCTTAAGTCAAAACTATGGCTACACCTTC; cdr3_aa: CASSLSQNYGYTF
j_call: TRBJ1-1; clone_size: -; cdr3_length: 15; v_call: TRBV6-1; d_call: TRBD1; cdr3_nt: TGTGCCAGCAGTGAAGCGGGACAGGGGAAGACTGAAGCTTTCTTT; cdr3_aa: CASSEAGQGKTEAFF
j_call: TRBJ1-1; clone_size: few; cdr3_length: 13; v_call: TRBV6-5; d_call: -; cdr3_nt: TGTGCCAGCGGCCAACAGGGGAACACTGAAGCTTTCTTT; cdr3_aa: CASGQQGNTEAFF
j_call: TRBJ2-1; clone_size: -; cdr3_length: 14; v_call: TRBV5-5; d_call: -; cdr3_nt: TGTGCCAGCAGCCGAGGTGGGGGGCCGAATGAGCAGTTCTTC; cdr3_aa: CASSRGGGPNEQFF
j_call: TRBJ2-1; clone_size: -; cdr3_length: 14; v_call: TRBV30; d_call: -; cdr3_nt: TGTGCCTGGAGCAAACCCGGGACTTACAATGAGCAGTTCTTC; cdr3_aa: CAWSKPGTYNEQFF
j_call: TRBJ1-2; clone_size: once; cdr3_length: 13; v_call: TRBV3-1/TRBV3-2; d_call: -; cdr3_nt: TGTGCCAGCAGCCAAGGACAGGACTATGGCTACACCTTC; cdr3_aa: CASSQGQDYGYTF
j_call: TRBJ1-2; clone_size: -; cdr3_length: 13; v_call: TRBV19; d_call: -; cdr3_nt: TGTGCCAGTTGGAGGGGCGGAATCTATGGCTACACCTTC; cdr3_aa: CASWRGGIYGYTF
j_call: TRBJ1-2; clone_size: -; cdr3_length: 14; v_call: TRBV29-1; d_call: TRBD1; cdr3_nt: TGCAGCGTTCTTCCACAGGGGGCGGGTTGGGGCTACACCTTC; cdr3_aa: CSVLPQGAGWGYTF
j_call: TRBJ2-1; clone_size: -; cdr3_length: 12; v_call: TRBV12-3/TRBV12-4; d_call: -; cdr3_nt: TGTGCCAGCAGGCTTGGGTACAATGAGCAGTTCTTC; cdr3_aa: CASRLGYNEQFF
j_call: TRBJ1-2; clone_size: -; cdr3_length: 14; v_call: TRBV10-3; d_call: TRBD1; cdr3_nt: TGTGCCATCAGAATGACGGGACAGGGCTATGGCTACACCTTC; cdr3_aa: CAIRMTGQGYGYTF
j_call: TRBJ1-6; clone_size: -; cdr3_length: 16; v_call: TRBV18; d_call: TRBD1; cdr3_nt: TGTGCCAGCTCACCATCGTACAGGGGGCATAATTCACCCCTCCACTTT; cdr3_aa: CASSPSYRGHNSPLHF